Below, 2 T cell receptor beta chains from the same sample are listed, as sequenced in a study of shared clonotypes between healthy human individuals. The table came from immunoSEQ multiplex PCR; TCRdb's copy has only in-frame clones and leaves some out. The sample carries about 340,000 clones, around 79% recorded once. Specimen: memory CD4+ T cells sorted from blood. Indicated subset: CD45RA-negative fraction. All receptors come from a man aged 30-40 years in good health.

This clone came up a few times. The gene calls are TRBV10-2 and TRBJ1-2; 7 bases map to TRBD1. The germline CDR1 and CDR2 sequences are WSHSY and SAAADI. The CDR3 runs to 14 residues. The V and J ends lost 10 bases and 1 base, in that order; junction bases with no gene match: 9. The CDR3 DNA is TGCGCCACCGGGGACAGTAGAAGTAACTATGGCTACACCTTC. Translation: CATGDSRSNYGYTF.

V and J are TRBV7-6 and TRBJ2-5; D unresolved. Deletions cut 4 bases from V and 8 bases from J, with 17 bases between. Germline CDR1 SGHVS, CDR2 FNYEAQ. The CDR3 extends over 14 amino acids. The CDR3 loop is CASSSLGVQDTQYF. The CDR3 nucleotides read TGTGCCAGCAGCTCCTTAGGCGTTCAGGATACCCAGTACTTC. Drawing the rest from reference TRBV7-6 and TRBJ2-5, the complete variable domain is GAGVSQSPRYKVTKRGQDVALRCDPISGHVSLYWYRQALGQGPEFLTYFNYEAQQDKSGLPNDRFSAERPEGSISTLTIQRTEQRDSAMYRCASSSLGVQDTQYFGPGTRLLVL.